This T cell receptor (beta chain) was retrieved from a study of OX40 agonist ivuxolimab in advanced cancers. For the wider study: Ivuxolimab was an agonistic, fully human IgG2 monoclonal antibody directed against OX40 (CD134), a costimulatory receptor. Intravenous ivuxolimab was administered to patients every 2 weeks at six dose levels: 0.01, 0.1, 0.3, 1.5, 3 and 10 mg/kg. Of the approximately 50 dose-escalation patients, hepatocellular carcinoma was present in around 20, melanoma in around 15, renal cell carcinoma in 9 and head and neck cancer in 9. In the dose-escalation cohort, 70% to 90% of patients were male, and the mean age was roughly 60 years with a range of 23 to 79. Patients were allowed to have had prior anti-PD-1, anti-PD-L1 or anti-CTLA-4 therapy, and approximately 40% of the dose-escalation patients had been treated with checkpoint inhibitors. Partial responses occurred in three dose-escalation patients, of whom one had hepatocellular carcinoma and two had cutaneous melanoma. The point of sequencing TCRbeta in the periphery was to test whether ivuxolimab changed TCR sequence diversity and drove clonal T-cell expansion. The paper covers the monotherapy dose-escalation part of the phase I ivuxolimab trial, which included N of about 56 patients. The paper as a whole reports these results and caveats: Clonal expansion of both CD4+ and CD8+ blood T cells was observed from baseline to week 6 at doses 0.1 to 3.0 mg/kg. Low levels of normalized T-cell clonal expansion were also seen in some patients who did not respond. After ivuxolimab, expanded clones were on average more numerous among CD8+ T cells than among CD4+ T cells. The antigen specificity of the peripheral T cells that underwent clonal expansion was not determined. Partial responders in the 0.1-3.0 mg/kg groups had among the lowest normalized peripheral clonal expansion, especially among CD8+ T cells.

Of note for this clone: No antigen is known for it. No base quality values were provided; no much bigger clone lies one nucleotide off.

Patients with autoimmune disease history or receiving systemic immunosuppression were excluded from the trial. Peripheral blood for TCR sequencing was drawn from every dose cohort at baseline, at cycle 4 day 1 and at cycle 7 day 1. The samples were taken from a phase I, first-in-human, multicenter, open-label dose-escalation trial of ivuxolimab. The trial enrolled adults with locally advanced or metastatic head and neck squamous cell, hepatocellular, melanoma or renal cell carcinoma. CD4+ and CD8+ T cells were sorted separately from peripheral blood before TCR sequencing. Genomic DNA was extracted from sorted cells for sequencing of the TCRbeta CDR3 region. The immunoSEQ Assay was used to sequence the TCRbeta CDR3 regions. TCRdb re-hosts the immuneACCESS table, in-frame sequences only. Its copies lack some clones; in the studies checked, an unresolved V gene accounts for under half of them, and the cause for the rest is not known. The sample yields about 60,000 clones; 85% were counted once. The ten largest clones capture 4% of the sample.

The material was CD4+ or CD8+ T cells sorted from blood, obtained in a trial of the OX40 agonist ivuxolimab. The receptor was isolated from an adult with an advanced solid tumor such as melanoma, head and neck, liver or kidney cancer.

This receptor carries the CDR3 CASSSSPTGDGNTIYF. The bases read TGTGCCAGCAGCTCCTCCCCCACAGGAGATGGAAACACCATATATTTT. Here the chain combines TRBV5-5 and TRBJ1-3; TRBD1 might be the D gene, on 5 matching bases. V gives up 3 bases and J gives up 3 bases, and the segment between their germline ends measures 16 bases. Spanning cysteine to phenylalanine, the CDR3 consists of 16 amino acids. This entry keeps only the CDR3 DNA: 48 bases, framed from base 1. The germline V gene (reference sequence) sets CDR1 to SGHKS and CDR2 to YYEKEE.